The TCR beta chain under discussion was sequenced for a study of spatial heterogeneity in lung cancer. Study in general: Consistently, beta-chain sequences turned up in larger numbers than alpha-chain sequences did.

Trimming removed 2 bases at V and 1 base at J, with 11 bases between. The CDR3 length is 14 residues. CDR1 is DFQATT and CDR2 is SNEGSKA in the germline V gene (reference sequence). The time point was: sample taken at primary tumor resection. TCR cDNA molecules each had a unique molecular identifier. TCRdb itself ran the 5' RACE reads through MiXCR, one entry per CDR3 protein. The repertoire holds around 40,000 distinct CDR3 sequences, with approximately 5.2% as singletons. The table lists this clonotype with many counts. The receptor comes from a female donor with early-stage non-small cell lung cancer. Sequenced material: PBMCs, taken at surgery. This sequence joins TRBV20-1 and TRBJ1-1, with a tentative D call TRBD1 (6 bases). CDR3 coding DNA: TGCAGTGCTAGAAGGGGGAGCCAGAACACTGAAGCTTTCTTT. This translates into CSARRGSQNTEAFF.